This T cell receptor beta chain came from a study of shared clonotypes between healthy human individuals. Whole-study results and caveats: Non-shared clonotypes showed lower generation probabilities than clonotypes common to all four donors. Depth of sequencing was expected to influence donor clonotype sharing. A generally larger estimated richness was seen in naive subsets than in memory subsets.

The V end lost 1 base, the J end lost 5 bases, and 11 bases lay between the germline ends. This CDR3 is 14 amino acids long. CDR1 MNHNS and CDR2 SASEGT come from the germline V gene. About this clone itself: Its specificity is not known.

Sorted subsets were amplified in replicate PCRs using around 200 ng DNA, 30,000 to 35,000 T cell genomes. Produced via immunoSEQ multiplex PCR; TCRdb's table is partial and in-frame only. The data show nearly 1 million clones, with around 80% seen just once and approximately 1.5% held by the top ten. The sequenced material came from memory CD4+ T cells sorted from blood. Documented subset: CD45RA-negative fraction. J is TRBJ1-2 and V is TRBV6-1; D unresolved. The receptor comes from a man aged 18 to 35 in good health. The CDR3 loop reads CASSEGGAWYGYTF. CDR3 nucleotide sequence: TGTGCCAGCAGTGAAGGTGGAGCGTGGTATGGCTACACCTTC.